The source of this T cell receptor beta chain is a study of tumor-infiltrating lymphocytes in primary liver carcinoma. This clonotype was detected a few times. A read error may be the cause here, since a much bigger clone is one base away. Germline trimming cut 1 base from V and 1 base from J; bases unmatched to any gene: 6. The CDR3 contains 18 residues. The germline V gene has CDR1 SGHVS and CDR2 FQNEAQ. DNA and RNA were both co-extracted from about 20-30 mg of bulk tissue that had not been sorted. Patients had chronic HBV infection and were treatment-naive. A primer in the constant region served to generate TCR beta cDNA from about 480 ng of total RNA. Libraries for TCR beta were built through three nested multiplex PCR rounds, which together made up a slightly modified ARM-PCR procedure. Both of the initial two PCR rounds ran for about 11 cycles and employed TRBV1-TRBV30 forward primers alongside a C-beta reverse primer. TCRdb re-called the multiplex PCR reads through MiXCR, storing one row per CDR3 protein. The table records about 48,000 distinct CDR3 sequences, 70% to 85% of them present only once.

The sequenced material came from liver tumor tissue from sampling region 3. Documented subset: tumor region T3, left-lateral pole. V gene TRBV7-8 combines with J gene TRBJ2-7; TRBD2 matches at 14 bases. The receptor's source is a man aged 40-55 years with primary liver carcinoma and hepatitis B virus infection. The CDR3: CASSLVRLAGGPSYEQYF. In DNA, the CDR3 is TGTGCCAGCAGCTTAGTGCGACTAGCGGGAGGGCCTTCCTACGAGCAGTACTTC.